This T cell receptor beta chain was identified during a study of vaccination and CD4 T cells after COVID-19. About the research overall: Convalescent patients were SARS-CoV-2 positive by nasal swab PCR; nine or ten mild, one severe.

Time point specified: late sampling 161 to 241 days after vaccination in three convalescent patients. The treatment is: approximately 9-day PBMC culture with coronavirus spike peptide pools or control peptides (ViraFEST assay). Sequencing of DNA taken from cultured CD4+ T cells relied on the Oncomine TCR Beta short-read assay. Each CDR3 protein gets one entry after TCRdb re-called the PCR reads with MiXCR. The sample consists of under 20,000 distinct CDR3 sequences, more than 45% of them appearing once. For this clonotype: Its antigen is not known.

This CDR3 spans 15 amino acids. Trimming at V came to 8 bases and at J to 9 bases, leaving 15 bases not matched to a gene. Germline values: CDR1 SNHLY, CDR2 FYNNEI. The rearrangement uses TRBV2 and TRBJ2-5; 10 positions match TRBD2. The sequence was collected from a human donor who had recovered from COVID-19. The sample here was CD4+ T cells from blood, cultured in vitro, taken about 7 months after SARS-CoV-2 vaccination. CDR3 loop: CASCVRTSGLRAQYF. In nucleotides, the CDR3 is TGTGCCAGCTGTGTCCGGACTAGCGGATTAAGGGCCCAGTACTTC.